These 14 T cell receptor beta chains came from one sample sequenced in a study of cytomegalovirus exposure and HLA in healthy donors. With 60 Vbeta and 13 Jbeta primers, the PCR was carried out. Assay used: immunoSEQ multiplex PCR; TCRdb lists only in-frame clones, some missing. The table shows some 250,000 clones, with around 80% occurring only once. Input material: PBMCs. The origin of the receptors is a woman aged 40 to 50 in good health and CMV-seropositive.

The V and J genes are TRBV7-2 and TRBJ2-5; D unclear. The CDR3 spans 14 residues. Germline assignment: CDR1 SGHTA and CDR2 FQGNSA. Trimming cost V 4 bases and J 2 bases, with 11 bases left between them. This CDR3 reads CASSWAGRQETQYF. Here the CDR3 DNA reads TGTGCCAGCAGCTGGGCAGGCCGACAAGAGACCCAGTACTTC.

V and J are TRBV27 and TRBJ1-3, with a tentative D call TRBD1 (5 bases). This CDR3 has 14 amino acids. CDR1 and CDR2 (germline): MNHEY, SMNVEV (reference sequence). V was shortened by 5 bases and J by 3 bases, with 11 bases between the two germline ends. The CDR3 here is CASSQQGGGNTIYF. Here the CDR3 DNA reads TGTGCCAGCAGTCAGCAGGGAGGTGGAAACACCATATATTTT.

CDR3 sequence: CASSLALIAGVSTDTQYF. In DNA form, the CDR3 reads TGTGCCAGCAGCTTGGCGCTGATAGCGGGGGTTAGCACAGATACGCAGTATTTT. The chain couples TRBV5-8 to TRBJ2-3; TRBD2 matches at 9 bases. V trimming: 0 bases; J trimming: 0 bases; junction bases outside the gene matches: 8. Germline CDR1 and CDR2: SGHTS and YDEGEE. CDR3 size: 18 residues. Looking up the rest from reference TRBV5-8 and TRBJ2-3 gives the full variable domain: EAGVTQSPTHLIKTRGQQATLRCSPISGHTSVYWYQQALGLGLQFLLWYDEGEERNRGNFPPRFSGRQFPNYSSELNVNALELEDSALYLCASSLALIAGVSTDTQYFGPGTRLTVL.

This clone was seen only once. The V and J genes are TRBV2 and TRBJ2-7; D is possibly TRBD1 (6 bases). V was pared by 6 bases and J by 5 bases, with 17 bases between. CDR1 and CDR2 (germline): SNHLY, FYNNEI. The CDR3 extends over 14 amino acids. This chain's CDR3 is CASSLTGGRDEQYF. The CDR3 coding sequence is TGTGCCAGCAGCCTGACAGGTGGCAGAGACGAGCAGTACTTC.

The chain couples TRBV7-9 to TRBJ2-3; 9 nucleotides align to TRBD1. The CDR3 is made up of 16 amino acids. The junction had 10 bases not matched to a gene; V was cut back by 6 bases and J by 3 bases. Germline loops: CDR1 SEHNR, CDR2 FQNEAQ (reference sequence). CDR3 loop: CASSSRDREGTDTQYF. CDR3 nucleotides: TGTGCCAGCAGTTCAAGGGACAGGGAGGGGACAGATACGCAGTATTTT.

V usage is TRBV19 and J usage is TRBJ2-1; weak D call: TRBD2 (5 bases). V was shortened by 8 bases and J by 7 bases, with 12 bases between the two germline ends. The V gene's germline CDR1 is LNHDA and CDR2 SQIVND (reference sequence). The CDR3 contains 12 residues. CDR3 nucleotide sequence: TGTGCCAGTTCCCGGACGGGAAATGAGCAGTTCTTC. Its translation: CASSRTGNEQFF.

This clone was observed a handful of times. V gene TRBV10-3 combines with J gene TRBJ2-1; TRBD2 aligns across 9 bases. With 3 bases clipped from V and 5 bases from J, the junction kept 5 bases outside the gene matches. This CDR3 has 15 amino acids. Germline loops: CDR1 ENHRY, CDR2 SYGVKD. CDR3 amino acids: CAISDRAGGNNEQFF. As DNA, the CDR3 is TGTGCCATCAGTGACCGGGCGGGGGGGAACAATGAGCAGTTCTTC.

The chain's CDR3 is CASSLRRSLLGYTF. CDR3 nucleotide sequence: TGTGCCAGCAGCTTAAGGCGGAGCTTGCTGGGCTACACCTTC. The chain employs TRBV7-2 and TRBJ1-2; D uncertain. The CDR3 is made up of 14 amino acids. The V gene's germline CDR1 is SGHTA and CDR2 FQGNSA. The V and J ends lost 2 bases and 8 bases respectively, with 15 bases between them.

This chain connects TRBV4-1 to TRBJ2-3; the match to TRBD2 covers 8 bases. Trimming took 4 bases from V and 2 from J; bases not matched to a gene: 5. The germline V gene has CDR1 MGHRA and CDR2 YSYEKL. This CDR3 spans 15 amino acids. This CDR3 is CASSPQRGITDTQYF. CDR3 sequence (DNA): TGCGCCAGCAGCCCTCAGCGGGGGATCACAGATACGCAGTATTTT.

The genes are TRBV9 and TRBJ2-7; tentatively, D is TRBD2 (5 bases). V lost 0 bases and J lost 6, with 13 bases in between. The CDR3 is 14 amino acids. Germline CDR1 reads SGDLS; CDR2 reads YYNGEE. As DNA, the CDR3 is TGTGCCAGCAGCGTAGCCCTAGCTAGGAGCGAGCAGTACTTC. Amino acid sequence: CASSVALARSEQYF.

J is TRBJ1-1 and V is TRBV5-1, with 7 bases identical to TRBD1. Germline CDR1 SGHRS, CDR2 YFSETQ. V was pared by 6 bases and J by 1 base, with 9 bases of the junction left unmatched. The CDR3 totals 15 residues. CDR3 amino acids: CASTPRGQRNTEAFF. CDR3 DNA sequence: TGCGCCAGCACCCCTCGGGGACAGCGGAACACTGAAGCTTTCTTT. The entire variable domain, with the rest obtained from reference TRBV5-1 and TRBJ1-1, is as follows: KAGVTQTPRYLIKTRGQQVTLSCSPISGHRSVSWYQQTPGQGLQFLFEYFSETQRNKGNFPGRFSGRQFSNSRSEMNVSTLELGDSALYLCASTPRGQRNTEAFFGQGTRLTVV.

The rearrangement joins TRBV18 to TRBJ2-1; D is unresolved. V shed 3 bases and J shed 9 bases, with 9 bases lying between them. Germline lookup yields CDR1 KGHSH and CDR2 LQKENI. The CDR3 has 12 amino acids. For the CDR3, the DNA is TGTGCCAGCTCACCGGGCATGGGTGAGCAGTTCTTC. Protein sequence: CASSPGMGEQFF.

The rearrangement joins TRBV25-1 to TRBJ2-3; 10 bases line up with TRBD1. The CDR3 length is 17 residues. CDR1 MGHDK and CDR2 SYGVNS come from the germline V gene. Unmatched junction bases numbered 8, after V lost 0 bases and J lost 5 bases. CDR3 sequence: CASSEYSGQGVGDTQYF. For the CDR3, the DNA is TGTGCCAGCAGTGAATATTCAGGACAGGGGGTAGGAGATACGCAGTATTTT.

V gene TRBV2 combines with J gene TRBJ2-7; TRBD1 matches 7 bases. This CDR3 is 13 amino acids long. V lost 8 bases and J lost 6; bases outside the gene matches: 10. The germline gives CDR1 SNHLY, CDR2 FYNNEI. CDR3 in DNA: TGTGCCAGCTCTAAGGGGGCATCCCTCGAGCAGTACTTC. Its translation: CASSKGASLEQYF.